Included here is one T cell receptor (beta chain) sequence, with context. Without the conserved terminal phenylalanine or tryptophan, this CDR3 likely stems from a read error. The data are from a study of tumor and adjacent non-tumor tissue in lung cancer. Three rounds of nested PCR, following a modified ARM-PCR protocol, produced the TCRbeta library. TCRdb reprocessed the multiplex PCR reads with MiXCR, giving one entry per CDR3 protein. In the table there are around 210,000 distinct CDR3 sequences, over 55% of which are singletons. The germline V gene encodes CDR1 DFQATT and CDR2 SNEGSKA (reference sequence). The CDR3 totals 17 residues. V lost 6 bases and J lost 2; bases outside the gene matches: 12. RNA was extracted from bulk tissue without any cell sorting.

The specimen was lung tumor tissue. The sequence was obtained from a man aged 55 to 70 with non-small cell lung cancer. The chain links TRBV20-1 to TRBJ2-7; 14 nucleotides line up with TRBD2. CDR3 in amino acids: CSASGTSGRGAPYEQYL. CDR3 DNA sequence: TGCAGTGCGTCCGGGACTAGCGGGAGAGGGGCCCCCTACGAGCAGTACCTC.